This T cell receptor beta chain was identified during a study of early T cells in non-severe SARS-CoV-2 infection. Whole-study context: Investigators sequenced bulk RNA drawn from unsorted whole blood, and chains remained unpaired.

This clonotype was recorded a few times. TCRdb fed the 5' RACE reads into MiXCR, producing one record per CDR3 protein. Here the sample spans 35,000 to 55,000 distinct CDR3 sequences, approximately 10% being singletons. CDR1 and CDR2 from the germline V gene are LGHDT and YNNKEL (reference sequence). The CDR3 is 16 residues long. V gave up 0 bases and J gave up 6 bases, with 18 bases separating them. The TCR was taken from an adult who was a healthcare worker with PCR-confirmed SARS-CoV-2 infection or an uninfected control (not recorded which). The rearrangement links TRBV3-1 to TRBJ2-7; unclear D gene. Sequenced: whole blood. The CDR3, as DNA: TGTGCCAGCAGCCAAGAAGTGAGCGCACCGTTGGGCGAGCAGTACTTC. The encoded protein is CASSQEVSAPLGEQYF.